Sequencing of this TCR beta chain was carried out in a study of cytomegalovirus exposure and HLA in healthy donors. Study findings and constraints: In a later analysis, productive TCRs from donors in an Asian-associated ancestry cluster reportedly carried fewer N-insertions than the cohort mean.

The study ran its PCR with 60 Vbeta and 13 Jbeta primers. TCRdb's table, derived via immunoSEQ multiplex PCR, lists solely in-frame clones and lacks some. The sample consists of roughly 120,000 clones, 80% of them appearing once. A remark on this clone: Its antigen remains unknown.

Germline CDR1 reads PRHDT; CDR2 reads FYEKMQ (reference sequence). The CDR3 runs 14 residues. Unmatched junction bases numbered 4, after V lost 0 bases and J lost 9 bases. The J gene is TRBJ1-1, the V gene TRBV13, with 10 bases matching TRBD1. This receptor was identified in a male donor in good health and CMV-seronegative. The sample was PBMCs. This CDR3 reads CASSLGDDRGQAFF. The CDR3 coding sequence is TGTGCCAGCAGCTTAGGCGACGACAGGGGGCAAGCTTTCTTT.